The present TCR beta chain was sequenced within a study of control samples from healthy donors and cancer patients (dated by TCRdb to the early 2020s). Libraries were prepared through the immunoSEQ multiplex PCR assay. TCRdb took this table from immuneACCESS and kept in-frame rearrangements with V and J called. Such tables lack part of the clones; where checked against another copy, unresolved V genes explain under half of the gap, and the rest is unexplained. The sample table contains about 170,000 clones; only one count was recorded for 75% to 95% of them. Jointly, the top ten make up 2% of the sample. At the junction V is shortened by 3 bases and J by 3 bases, with 9 bases in between. The CDR3 numbers 13 residues from cysteine through phenylalanine. Here the CDR3 DNA is all that survives: 39 bases in frame from base 1. The germline V gene encodes CDR1 MGHRA and CDR2 YSYEKL. With respect to this clone: The clone's antigen remains unknown. The sample holds no much larger clone one base away, and base qualities are not on file.

Sequencing input: blood. This chain joins TRBV4-1 to TRBJ2-7; TRBD2 is possibly the D segment (5 matching bases). The receptor was derived from a woman aged 40-49 years in good health. The DNA sequence is given as TGCGCCAGCAGCCAGGACTTAATCTACGAGCAGTACTTC. Its protein product is CASSQDLIYEQYF.